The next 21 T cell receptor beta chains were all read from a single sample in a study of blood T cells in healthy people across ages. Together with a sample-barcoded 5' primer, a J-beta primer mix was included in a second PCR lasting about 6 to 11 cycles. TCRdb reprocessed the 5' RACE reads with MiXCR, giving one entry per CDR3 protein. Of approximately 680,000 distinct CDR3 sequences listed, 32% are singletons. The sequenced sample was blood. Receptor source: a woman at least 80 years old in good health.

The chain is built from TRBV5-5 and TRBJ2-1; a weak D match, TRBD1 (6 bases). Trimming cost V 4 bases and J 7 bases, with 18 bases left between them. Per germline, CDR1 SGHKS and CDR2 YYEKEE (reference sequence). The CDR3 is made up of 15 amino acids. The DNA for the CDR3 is TGTGCCAGCAGCATGGCAGGGGTGCCAGTAAATGAGCAGTTCTTC. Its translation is CASSMAGVPVNEQFF.

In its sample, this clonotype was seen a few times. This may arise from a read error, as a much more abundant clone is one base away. The CDR3 spells CASSYGGGARNEQYF. Here the CDR3 DNA reads TGTGCCAGCAGTTATGGCGGGGGGGCCAGAAATGAGCAGTACTTC. The V gene is TRBV6-6, the J gene TRBJ2-7; 9 bases line up with TRBD2. With 3 bases clipped from V and 7 bases from J, the junction kept 10 bases outside the gene matches. CDR1 and CDR2 (germline): MNHNY, SVGAGI (reference sequence). The length of the CDR3 is 15 residues.

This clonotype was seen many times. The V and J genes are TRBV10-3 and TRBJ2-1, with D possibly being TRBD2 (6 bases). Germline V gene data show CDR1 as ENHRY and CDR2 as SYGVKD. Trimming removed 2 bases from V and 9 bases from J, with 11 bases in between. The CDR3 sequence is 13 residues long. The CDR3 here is CAISEAGGGEQFF. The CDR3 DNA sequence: TGTGCCATCAGTGAGGCCGGGGGAGGTGAGCAGTTCTTC.

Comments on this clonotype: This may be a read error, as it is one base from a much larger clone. CDR3 in amino acids: CSASRAGRGETQYF. CDR3 nucleotides: TGCAGTGCTAGCCGAGCGGGGCGAGGGGAGACCCAGTACTTC. This sequence joins TRBV20-1 and TRBJ2-5, with TRBD2 identical over 7 bases. V gave up 3 bases and J gave up 5 bases; unmatched junction bases: 9. Germline CDR1 DFQATT, CDR2 SNEGSKA (reference sequence). The CDR3 loop spans 14 amino acids.

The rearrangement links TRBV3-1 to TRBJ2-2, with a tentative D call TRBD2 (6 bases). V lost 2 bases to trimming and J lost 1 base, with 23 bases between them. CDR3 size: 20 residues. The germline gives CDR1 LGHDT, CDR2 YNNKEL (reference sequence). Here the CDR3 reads CASSQYEAGKSAENTGELFF. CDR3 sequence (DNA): TGTGCCAGCAGCCAATATGAGGCGGGGAAAAGTGCGGAGAACACCGGGGAGCTGTTTTTT.

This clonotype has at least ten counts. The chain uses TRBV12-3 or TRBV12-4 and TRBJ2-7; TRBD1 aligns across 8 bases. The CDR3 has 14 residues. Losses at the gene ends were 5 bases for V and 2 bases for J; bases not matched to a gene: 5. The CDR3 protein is CASSDRGATYEQYF. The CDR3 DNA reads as TGTGCCAGCAGTGACAGGGGAGCCACCTACGAGCAGTACTTC.

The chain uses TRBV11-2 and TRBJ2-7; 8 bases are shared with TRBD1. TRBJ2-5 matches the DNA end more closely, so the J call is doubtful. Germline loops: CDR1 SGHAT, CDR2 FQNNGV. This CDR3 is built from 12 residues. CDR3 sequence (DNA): TGTGCCAGCAGTTTCACAGGGGGGACCCAGTACTTC. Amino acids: CASSFTGGTQYF.

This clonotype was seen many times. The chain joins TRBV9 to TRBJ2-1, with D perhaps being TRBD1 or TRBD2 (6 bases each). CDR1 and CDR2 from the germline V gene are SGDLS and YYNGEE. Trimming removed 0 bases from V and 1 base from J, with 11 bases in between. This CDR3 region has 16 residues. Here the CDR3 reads CASSVAGGQSYNEQFF. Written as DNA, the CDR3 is TGTGCCAGCAGCGTAGCCGGGGGCCAGTCCTACAATGAGCAGTTCTTC.

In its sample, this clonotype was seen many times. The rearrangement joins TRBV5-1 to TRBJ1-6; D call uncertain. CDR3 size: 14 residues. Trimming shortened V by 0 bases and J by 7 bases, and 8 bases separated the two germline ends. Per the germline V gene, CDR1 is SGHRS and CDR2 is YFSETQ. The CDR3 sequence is CASSLGDRNSPLHF. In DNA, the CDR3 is TGCGCCAGCAGCTTGGGGGATAGAAATTCACCCCTCCACTTT.

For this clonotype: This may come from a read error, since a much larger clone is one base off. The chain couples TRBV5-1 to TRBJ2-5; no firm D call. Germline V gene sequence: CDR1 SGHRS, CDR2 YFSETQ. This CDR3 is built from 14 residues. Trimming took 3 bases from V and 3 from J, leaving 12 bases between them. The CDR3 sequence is CASSWVTIEETQYF. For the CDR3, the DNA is TGCGCCAGCAGCTGGGTGACAATTGAAGAGACCCAGTACTTC.

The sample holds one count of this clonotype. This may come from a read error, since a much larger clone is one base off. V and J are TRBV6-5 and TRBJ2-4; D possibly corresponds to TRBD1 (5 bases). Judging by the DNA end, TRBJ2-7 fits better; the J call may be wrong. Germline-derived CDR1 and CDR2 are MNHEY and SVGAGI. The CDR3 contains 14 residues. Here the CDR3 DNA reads TGTGCCAGCAGTTACTTGGCAGGGCTGTACGAGCAGTACTTC. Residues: CASSYLAGLYEQYF.

The DNA of the CDR3 is TGTGCCAGCAGGGTCGGACAGGGCGGCGAGCAGTACTTC. Translated, it gives CASRVGQGGEQYF. The gene calls are TRBV6-6 and TRBJ2-7; TRBD1 aligns across 8 bases. CDR1 MNHNY and CDR2 SVGAGI come from the germline V gene (reference sequence). V was pared by 6 bases and J by 6 bases, with 7 bases of the junction left unmatched. This CDR3 spans 13 amino acids.

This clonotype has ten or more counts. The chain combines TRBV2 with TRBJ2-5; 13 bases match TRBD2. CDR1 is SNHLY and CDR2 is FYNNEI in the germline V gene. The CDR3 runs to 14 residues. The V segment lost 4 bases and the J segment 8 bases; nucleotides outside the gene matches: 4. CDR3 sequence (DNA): TGTGCCAGCAGTGTGGGACTAGCGGGGACTACCCAGTACTTC. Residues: CASSVGLAGTTQYF.

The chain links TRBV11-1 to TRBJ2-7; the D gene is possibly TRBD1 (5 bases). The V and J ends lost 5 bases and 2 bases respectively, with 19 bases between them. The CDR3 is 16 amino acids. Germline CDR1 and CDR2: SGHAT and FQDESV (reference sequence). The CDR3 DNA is TGTGCCAGCAGCCCCGTAGGGGTCACCGCCCCCTACGAGCAGTACTTC. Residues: CASSPVGVTAPYEQYF.

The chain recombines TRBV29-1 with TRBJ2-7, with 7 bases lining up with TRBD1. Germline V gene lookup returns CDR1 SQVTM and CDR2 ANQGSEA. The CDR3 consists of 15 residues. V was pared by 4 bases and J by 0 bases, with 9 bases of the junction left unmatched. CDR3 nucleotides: TGCAGCGTTGGATACCGGGACAGAATCTCCTACGAGCAGTACTTC. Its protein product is CSVGYRDRISYEQYF.

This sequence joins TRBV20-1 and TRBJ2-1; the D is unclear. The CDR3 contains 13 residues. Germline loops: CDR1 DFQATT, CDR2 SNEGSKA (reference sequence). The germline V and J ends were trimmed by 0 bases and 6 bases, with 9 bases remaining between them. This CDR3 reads CSARDRIVNEQFF. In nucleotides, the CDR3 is TGCAGTGCTAGAGATCGAATAGTCAATGAGCAGTTCTTC.

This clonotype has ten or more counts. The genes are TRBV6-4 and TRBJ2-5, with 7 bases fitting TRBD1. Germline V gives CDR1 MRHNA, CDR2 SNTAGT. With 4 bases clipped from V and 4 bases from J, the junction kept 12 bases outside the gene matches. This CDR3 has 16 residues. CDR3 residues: CASSASGGIGGETQYF. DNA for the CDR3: TGTGCCAGCAGTGCCTCAGGGGGAATTGGGGGAGAGACCCAGTACTTC.

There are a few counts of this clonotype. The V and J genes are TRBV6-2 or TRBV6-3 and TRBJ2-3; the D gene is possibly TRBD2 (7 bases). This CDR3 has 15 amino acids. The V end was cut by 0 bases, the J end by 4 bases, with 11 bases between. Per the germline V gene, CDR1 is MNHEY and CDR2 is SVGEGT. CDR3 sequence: CASSYSRGGADTQYF. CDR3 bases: TGTGCCAGCAGTTACTCGAGGGGGGGTGCAGATACGCAGTATTTT.

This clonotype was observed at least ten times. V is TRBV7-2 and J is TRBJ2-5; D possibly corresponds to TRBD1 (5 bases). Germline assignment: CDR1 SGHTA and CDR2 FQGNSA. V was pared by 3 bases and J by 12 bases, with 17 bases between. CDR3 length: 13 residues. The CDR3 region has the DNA TGTGCCAGCAGCTTCCAGGGTCCAGATTCTAAGTACTTC. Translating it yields CASSFQGPDSKYF.

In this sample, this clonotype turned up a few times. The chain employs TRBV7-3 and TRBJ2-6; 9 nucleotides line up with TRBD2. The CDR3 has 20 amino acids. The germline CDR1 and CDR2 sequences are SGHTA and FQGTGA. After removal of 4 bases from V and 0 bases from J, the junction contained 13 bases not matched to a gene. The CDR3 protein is CASSSLGGGAPLSGANVLTF. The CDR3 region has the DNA TGTGCCAGCAGCTCCCTCGGCGGGGGGGCCCCCCTCTCTGGGGCCAACGTCCTGACTTTC. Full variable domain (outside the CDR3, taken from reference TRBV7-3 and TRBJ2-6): GAGVSQTPSNKVTEKGKYVELRCDPISGHTALYWYRQSLGQGPEFLIYFQGTGAADDSGLPNDRFFAVRPEGSVSTLKIQRTERGDSAVYLCASSSLGGGAPLSGANVLTFGAGSRLTVL.

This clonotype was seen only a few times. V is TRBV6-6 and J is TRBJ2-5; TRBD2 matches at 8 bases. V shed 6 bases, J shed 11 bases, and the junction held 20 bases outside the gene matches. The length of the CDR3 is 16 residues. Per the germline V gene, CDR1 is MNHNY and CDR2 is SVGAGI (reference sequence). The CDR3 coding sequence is TGTGCCAGCAGACCGCAGCGGGGGCCTTCCTACAATGAGCAGTACTTC. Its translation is CASRPQRGPSYNEQYF.